This record concerns one T cell receptor beta chain sequence. The junction shows a germline mismatch at one end, possibly a read error. The CDR3 runs 19 residues. The V gene's germline CDR1 is SNHLY and CDR2 FYNNEI. TCRdb analysed the 5' RACE reads with MiXCR anew, one entry per CDR3 protein. The sample has 250,000 or so distinct CDR3 sequences; about 8% are singletons. The data are from a study of identical twins. These data were also reused for a study on yellow fever vaccine responses in identical twins. That report notes: A vaccine T cell response that seemed partly convergent and partly personalized was reported in twins.

The rearrangement uses TRBV2 and TRBJ2-2; 14 nucleotides line up with TRBD2. The material sequenced was CD8+ T cells sorted from blood. This TCR was sampled from a young woman in good health. This CDR3 is CTSSSEPGLAGVKTGELFF. As DNA, the CDR3 is TGTACCAGCAGTTCAGAACCGGGACTAGCGGGGGTAAAGACCGGGGAGCTGTTTTTT.